This T cell receptor (beta chain) was obtained from a study of identical twins (dated by TCRdb to 2016 to 2017). Regarding the study in general: TCR alpha and beta repertoires from monozygotic twins, unrelated adults of various ages and cord blood were deep-sequenced to test whether fetal clonotypes persist. To rule out contamination, replicate twin experiments were performed at different times with different library preparation protocols.

This clonotype occurred many times. Its antigen target is currently unknown. No much larger clone is present one base from it, and per-base qualities are unavailable. Libraries were made using 5' RACE. TCRdb records Illumina HiSeq 2000 as the sequencer. A universal primer binding site was added through template switching, and the final cDNA carried a unique molecular identifier so that TCR cDNA molecules could be counted accurately. Specific primers in the conserved constant-segment region were used to synthesize first-strand cDNA for TCR alpha and beta chains. Each cDNA library was double barcoded, with a SMART-Mk sample barcode plus Illumina barcodes, to control for contamination. Two successive PCR steps introduced TruSeq adapter sequences along with Illumina sample barcodes. The Illumina HiSeq platform was used with custom primers to sequence TCR alpha and beta cDNA libraries. The original methods were these. Raw reads were processed with MiGEC to extract unique molecular identifiers, and MiXCR was used to determine CDR3 positions. For each individual, recombination models were inferred using an EM algorithm with the repgenHMM and IGoR tools. The analysis of shared clonotypes was done with the tcR package in R, with sharing normalized by the product of cloneset sizes. To study raw recombination without the effects of thymic and clonal selection, out-of-frame nonproductive sequences were analyzed. The public reads were run again by TCRdb, first through fastp at Q25 and then through MiXCR, and only productive beta chains were kept. One record per CDR3 amino acid sequence lists the most common genes and DNA. The V and J calls follow TCRdb's processing rather than the paper's. This sample lists fewer than 250,000 distinct CDR3 sequences; about a tenth were detected once. The ten largest clones capture about 5.2% of the sample.

What the work shows at the level of the full study, not this receptor alone: Out-of-frame TCR alpha sequences shared between twins showed an excess of low generation-probability sequences compared with coincidental sharing between unrelated individuals. Zero-insertion analyses could be partly confounded by invariant T cells such as MAIT and iNKT, although diverse VJ usage argued against such confounding for most clonotypes. In monozygotic twins, recombination models systematically underestimated out-of-frame TCR alpha sharing, but the models matched the sharing seen between unrelated individuals. Because the same donors could not be followed over many years, the conclusions relied on cross-sectional statistical analysis. In beta out-of-frame sequences, excess twin sharing was weaker, because having fewer shared sequences lowered the signal-to-noise ratio. Fewer insertions were carried by abundant cord blood beta clonotypes, a similar but weaker trend appeared in young adult naive repertoires, and no such trend appeared in memory repertoires.

In the germline V gene, CDR1 corresponds to ENHRY and CDR2 to SYGVKD. The CDR3 has 12 amino acids, counting the end cysteine and phenylalanine. The sequence is cut down to CDR3 DNA, 36 bases in frame from base 1. Trimming removed 6 bases from V and 15 bases from J; the gene matches leave 4 bases unexplained. All donors were healthy Caucasians. Using Miltenyi CD45RO+ enrichment and human naive T-cell isolation kits, memory (CD45RO+) and naive T cells were isolated from PBMC. The TCR sequence derives from a woman aged 18-35 years in good health. The sequencing sample was made of memory (CD45RO+) T cells sorted from blood. This specimen's cell subset or site label, per the study, means: CD45RO+ enriched T cells. The rearranged chain carries TRBV10-3 and TRBJ2-1, and 14 bases in between align with TRBD2. The DNA reads TGTGCCATCAGGGGACTAGCGGGAGAGAGGTTCTTC. Translation gives CAIRGLAGERFF.